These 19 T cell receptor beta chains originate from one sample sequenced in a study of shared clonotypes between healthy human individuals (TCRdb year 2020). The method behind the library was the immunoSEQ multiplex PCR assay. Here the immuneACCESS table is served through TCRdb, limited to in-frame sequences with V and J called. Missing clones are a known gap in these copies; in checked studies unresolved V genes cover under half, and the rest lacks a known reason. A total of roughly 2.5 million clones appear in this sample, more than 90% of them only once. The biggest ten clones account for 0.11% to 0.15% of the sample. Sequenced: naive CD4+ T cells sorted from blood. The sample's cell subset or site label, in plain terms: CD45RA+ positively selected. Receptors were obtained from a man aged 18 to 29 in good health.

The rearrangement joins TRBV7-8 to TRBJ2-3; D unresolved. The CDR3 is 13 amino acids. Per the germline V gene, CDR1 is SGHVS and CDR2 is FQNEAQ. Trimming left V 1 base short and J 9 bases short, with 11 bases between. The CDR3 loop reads CASSLDSPYTQYF. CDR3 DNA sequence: TGTGCCAGCAGCTTAGACTCCCCTTACACGCAGTATTTT.

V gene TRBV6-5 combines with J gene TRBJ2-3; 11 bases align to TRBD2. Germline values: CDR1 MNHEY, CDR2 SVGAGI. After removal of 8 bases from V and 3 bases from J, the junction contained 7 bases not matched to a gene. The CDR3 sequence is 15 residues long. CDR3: CASRGIAGGTDTQYF. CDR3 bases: TGTGCCAGCCGCGGAATAGCGGGGGGGACAGATACGCAGTATTTT.

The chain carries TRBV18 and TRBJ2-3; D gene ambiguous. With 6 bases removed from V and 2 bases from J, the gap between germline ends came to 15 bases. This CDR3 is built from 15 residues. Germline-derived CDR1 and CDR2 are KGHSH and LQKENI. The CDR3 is CASSLRADSTDTQYF. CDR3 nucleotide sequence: TGTGCCAGCTCCCTTAGGGCAGATTCCACAGATACGCAGTATTTT.

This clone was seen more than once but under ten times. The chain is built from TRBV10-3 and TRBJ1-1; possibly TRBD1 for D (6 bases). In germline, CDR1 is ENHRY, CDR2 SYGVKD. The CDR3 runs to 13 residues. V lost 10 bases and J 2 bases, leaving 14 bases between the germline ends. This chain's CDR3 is CATQQGINTEAFF. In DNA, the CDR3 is TGTGCCACGCAACAGGGAATAAACACTGAAGCTTTCTTT.

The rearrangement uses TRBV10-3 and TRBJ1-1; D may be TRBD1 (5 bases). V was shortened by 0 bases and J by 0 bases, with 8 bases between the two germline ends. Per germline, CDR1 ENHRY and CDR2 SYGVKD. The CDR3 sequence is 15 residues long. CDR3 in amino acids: CAISESGRMNTEAFF. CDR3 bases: TGTGCCATCAGTGAGTCGGGACGGATGAACACTGAAGCTTTCTTT.

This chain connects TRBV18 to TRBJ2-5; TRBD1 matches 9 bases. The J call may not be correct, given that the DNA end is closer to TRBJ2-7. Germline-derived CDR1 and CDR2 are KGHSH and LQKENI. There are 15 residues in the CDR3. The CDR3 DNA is TGTGCCAGCTCACCCCCCGGGACAGGGACTTACGAGCAGTACTTC. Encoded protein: CASSPPGTGTYEQYF.

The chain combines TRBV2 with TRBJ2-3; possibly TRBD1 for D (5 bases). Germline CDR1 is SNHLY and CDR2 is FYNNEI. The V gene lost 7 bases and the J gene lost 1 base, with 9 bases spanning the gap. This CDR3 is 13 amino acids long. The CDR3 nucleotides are TGTGCCAGCAAATTAGGGGGCACAGATACGCAGTATTTT. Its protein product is CASKLGGTDTQYF. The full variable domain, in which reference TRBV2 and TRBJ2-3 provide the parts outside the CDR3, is EPEVTQTPSHQVTQMGQEVILRCVPISNHLYFYWYRQILGQKVEFLVSFYNNEISEKSEIFDDQFSVERPDGSNFTLKIRSTKLEDSAMYFCASKLGGTDTQYFGPGTRLTVL.

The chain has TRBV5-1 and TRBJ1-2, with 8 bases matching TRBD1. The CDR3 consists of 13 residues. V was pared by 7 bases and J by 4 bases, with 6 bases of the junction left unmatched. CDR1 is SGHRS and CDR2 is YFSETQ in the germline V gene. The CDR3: CASCPGTGYGYTF. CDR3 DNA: TGCGCCAGCTGCCCCGGGACAGGCTATGGCTACACCTTC.

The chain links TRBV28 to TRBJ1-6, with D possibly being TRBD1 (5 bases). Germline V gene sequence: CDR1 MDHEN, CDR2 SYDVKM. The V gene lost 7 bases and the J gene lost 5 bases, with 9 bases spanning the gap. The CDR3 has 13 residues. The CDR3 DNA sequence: TGTGCCAGCACGGGCAGGGATAATTCACCCCTCCACTTT. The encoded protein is CASTGRDNSPLHF.

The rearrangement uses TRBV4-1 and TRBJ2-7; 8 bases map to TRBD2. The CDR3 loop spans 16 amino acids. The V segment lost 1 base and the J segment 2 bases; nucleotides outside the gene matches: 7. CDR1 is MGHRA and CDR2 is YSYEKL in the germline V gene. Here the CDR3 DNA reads TGCGCCAGCAGCCAAGTCCCAGCGGGGGCCACCTACGAGCAGTACTTC. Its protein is CASSQVPAGATYEQYF.

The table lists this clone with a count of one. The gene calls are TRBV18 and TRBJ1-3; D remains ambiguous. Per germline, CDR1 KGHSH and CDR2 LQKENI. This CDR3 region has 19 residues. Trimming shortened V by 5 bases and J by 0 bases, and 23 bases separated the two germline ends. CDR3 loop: CASSKNTGTGIISGNTIYF. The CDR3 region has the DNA TGTGCCAGCTCAAAGAACACCGGAACCGGGATAATCTCTGGAAACACCATATATTTT. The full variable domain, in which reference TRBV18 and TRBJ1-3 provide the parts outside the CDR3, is NAGVMQNPRHLVRRRGQEARLRCSPMKGHSHVYWYRQLPEEGLKFMVYLQKENIIDESGMPKERFSAEFPKEGPSILRIQQVVRGDSAAYFCASSKNTGTGIISGNTIYFGEGSWLTVV.

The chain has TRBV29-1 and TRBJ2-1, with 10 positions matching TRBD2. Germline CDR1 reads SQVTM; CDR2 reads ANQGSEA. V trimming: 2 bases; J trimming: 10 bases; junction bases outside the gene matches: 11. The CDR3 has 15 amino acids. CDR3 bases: TGCAGCGTTGAAAGCGGGAGGGCTCTTTTGGGGGAGCAGTTCTTC. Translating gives CSVESGRALLGEQFF.

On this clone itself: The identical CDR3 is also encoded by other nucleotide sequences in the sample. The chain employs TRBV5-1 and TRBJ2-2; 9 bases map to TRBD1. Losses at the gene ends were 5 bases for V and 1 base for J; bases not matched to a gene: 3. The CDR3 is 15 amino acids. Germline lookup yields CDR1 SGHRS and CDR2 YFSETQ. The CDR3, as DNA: TGCGCCAGCAGTCGGACAGGGGAGAACACCGGGGAGCTGTTTTTT. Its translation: CASSRTGENTGELFF.

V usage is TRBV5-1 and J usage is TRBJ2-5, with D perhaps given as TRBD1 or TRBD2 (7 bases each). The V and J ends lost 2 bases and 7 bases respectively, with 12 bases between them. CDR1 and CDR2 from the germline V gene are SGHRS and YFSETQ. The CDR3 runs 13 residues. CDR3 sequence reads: CASSFGRGGTQYF. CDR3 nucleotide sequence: TGCGCCAGCAGCTTCGGCAGGGGGGGGACCCAGTACTTC.

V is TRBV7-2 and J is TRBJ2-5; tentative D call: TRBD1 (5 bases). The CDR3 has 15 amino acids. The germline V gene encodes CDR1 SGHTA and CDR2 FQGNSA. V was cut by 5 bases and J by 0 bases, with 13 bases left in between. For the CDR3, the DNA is TGTGCCAGCAGCACCCAGGGTAGGGACCAAGAGACCCAGTACTTC. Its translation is CASSTQGRDQETQYF. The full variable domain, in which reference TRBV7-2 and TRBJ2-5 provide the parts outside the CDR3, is GAGVSQSPSNKVTEKGKDVELRCDPISGHTALYWYRQSLGQGLEFLIYFQGNSAPDKSGLPSDRFSAERTGGSVSTLTIQRTQQEDSAVYLCASSTQGRDQETQYFGPGTRLLVL.

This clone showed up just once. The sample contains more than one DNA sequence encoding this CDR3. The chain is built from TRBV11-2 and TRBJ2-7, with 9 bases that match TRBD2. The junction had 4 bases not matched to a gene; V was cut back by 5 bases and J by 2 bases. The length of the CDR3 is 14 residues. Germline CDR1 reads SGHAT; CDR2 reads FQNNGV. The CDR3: CASSLTSGAYEQYF. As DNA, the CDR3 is TGTGCCAGCAGCCTGACTAGCGGCGCCTACGAGCAGTACTTC.

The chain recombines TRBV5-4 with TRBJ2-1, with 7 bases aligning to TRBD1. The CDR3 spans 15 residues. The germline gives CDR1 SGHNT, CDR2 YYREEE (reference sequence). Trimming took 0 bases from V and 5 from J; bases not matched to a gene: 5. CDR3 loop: CASSLEGALNNEQFF. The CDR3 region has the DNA TGTGCCAGCAGCTTGGAGGGGGCCCTAAACAATGAGCAGTTCTTC.

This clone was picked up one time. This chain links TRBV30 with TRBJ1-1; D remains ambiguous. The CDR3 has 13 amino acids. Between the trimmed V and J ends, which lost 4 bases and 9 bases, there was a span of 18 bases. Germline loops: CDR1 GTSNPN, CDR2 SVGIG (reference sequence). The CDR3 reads CAWTPDAWRQAFF. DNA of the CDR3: TGTGCCTGGACGCCGGACGCCTGGCGCCAAGCTTTCTTT.

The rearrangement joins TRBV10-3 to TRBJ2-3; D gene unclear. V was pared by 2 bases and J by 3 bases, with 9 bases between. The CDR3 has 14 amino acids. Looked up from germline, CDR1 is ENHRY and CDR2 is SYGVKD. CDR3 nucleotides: TGTGCCATCAGTGAGCTAGGTGGGACAGATACGCAGTATTTT. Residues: CAISELGGTDTQYF.